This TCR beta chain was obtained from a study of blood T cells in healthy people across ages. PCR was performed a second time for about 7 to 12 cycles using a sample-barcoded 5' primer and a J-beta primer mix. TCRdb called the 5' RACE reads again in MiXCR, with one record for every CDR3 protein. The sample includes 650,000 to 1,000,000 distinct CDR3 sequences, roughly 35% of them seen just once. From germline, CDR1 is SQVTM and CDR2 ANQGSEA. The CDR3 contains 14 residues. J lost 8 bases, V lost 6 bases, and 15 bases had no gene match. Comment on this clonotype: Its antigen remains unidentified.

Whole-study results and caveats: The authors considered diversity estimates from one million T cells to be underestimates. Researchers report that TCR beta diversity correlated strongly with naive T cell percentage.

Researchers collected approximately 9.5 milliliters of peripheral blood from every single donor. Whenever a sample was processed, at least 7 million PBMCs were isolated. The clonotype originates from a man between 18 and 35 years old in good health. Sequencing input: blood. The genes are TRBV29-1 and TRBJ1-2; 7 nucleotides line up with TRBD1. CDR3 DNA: TGCAGCGTACGTTCACCGGGACAGCCTCTCGGCTACACCTTC. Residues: CSVRSPGQPLGYTF.